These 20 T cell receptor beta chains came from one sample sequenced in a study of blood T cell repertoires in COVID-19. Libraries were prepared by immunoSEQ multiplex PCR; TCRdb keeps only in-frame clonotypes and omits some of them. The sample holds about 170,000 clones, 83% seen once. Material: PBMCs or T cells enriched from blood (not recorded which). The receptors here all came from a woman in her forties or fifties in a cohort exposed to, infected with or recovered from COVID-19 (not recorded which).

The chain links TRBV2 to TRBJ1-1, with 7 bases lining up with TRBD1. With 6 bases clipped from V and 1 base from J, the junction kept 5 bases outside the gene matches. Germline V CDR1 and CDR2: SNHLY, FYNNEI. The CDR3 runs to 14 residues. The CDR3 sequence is CASSNRGQNTEAFF. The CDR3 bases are TGTGCCAGCAGCAACAGGGGACAGAACACTGAAGCTTTCTTT.

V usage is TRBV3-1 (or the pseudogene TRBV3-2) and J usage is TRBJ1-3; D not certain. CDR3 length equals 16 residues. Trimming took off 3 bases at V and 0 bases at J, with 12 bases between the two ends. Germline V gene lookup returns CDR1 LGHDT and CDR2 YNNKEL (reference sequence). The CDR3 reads CASSQAPGFSGNTIYF. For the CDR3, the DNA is TGTGCCAGCAGCCAGGCCCCGGGGTTCTCTGGAAACACCATATATTTT.

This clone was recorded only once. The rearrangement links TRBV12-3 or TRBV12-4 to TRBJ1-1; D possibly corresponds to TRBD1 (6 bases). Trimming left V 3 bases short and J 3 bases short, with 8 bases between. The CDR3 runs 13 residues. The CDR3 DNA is TGTGCCAGCAGTTTGGACAGAGACACTGAAGCTTTCTTT. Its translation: CASSLDRDTEAFF.

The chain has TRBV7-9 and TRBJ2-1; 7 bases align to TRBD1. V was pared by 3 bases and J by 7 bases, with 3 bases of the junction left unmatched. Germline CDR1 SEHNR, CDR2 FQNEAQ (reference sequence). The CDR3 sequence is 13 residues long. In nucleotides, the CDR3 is TGTGCCAGCAGCTTTTTACAGGGGAATGAGCAGTTCTTC. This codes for CASSFLQGNEQFF. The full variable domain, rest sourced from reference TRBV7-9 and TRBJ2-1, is DTGVSQNPRHKITKRGQNVTFRCDPISEHNRLYWYRQTLGQGPEFLTYFQNEAQLEKSRLLSDRFSAERPKGSFSTLEIQRTEQGDSAMYLCASSFLQGNEQFFGPGTRLTVL.

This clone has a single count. Here the CDR3 DNA reads TGTGCCAGCAGCCCCCACAGGGGTGGTGAAAAACTGTTTTTT. Translating it yields CASSPHRGGEKLFF. This chain joins TRBV9 and TRBJ1-4; 7 bases match TRBD1. After removal of 4 bases from V and 7 bases from J, the junction contained 7 bases not matched to a gene. CDR1 is SGDLS and CDR2 is YYNGEE in the germline V gene. The CDR3 is 14 residues long.

CDR3 region: CASSPGTAEYF. In DNA form, the CDR3 reads TGTGCCAGCAGTCCGGGGACAGCCGAGTACTTC. The rearrangement uses TRBV6-2 or TRBV6-3 and TRBJ2-7; 7 bases line up with TRBD1. The CDR3 spans 11 residues. CDR1 and CDR2 from the germline V gene are MNHEY and SVGEGT. V shed 5 bases and J 11 bases; nucleotides not matched to a gene: 6.

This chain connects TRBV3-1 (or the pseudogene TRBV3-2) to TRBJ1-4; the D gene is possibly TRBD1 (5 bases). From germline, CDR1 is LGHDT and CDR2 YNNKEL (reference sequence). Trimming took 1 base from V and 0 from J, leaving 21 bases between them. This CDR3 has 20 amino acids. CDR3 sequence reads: CASSQGEWLGRGTTNEKLFF. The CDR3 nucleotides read TGTGCCAGCAGCCAAGGTGAATGGCTCGGGAGGGGCACAACTAATGAAAAACTGTTTTTT.

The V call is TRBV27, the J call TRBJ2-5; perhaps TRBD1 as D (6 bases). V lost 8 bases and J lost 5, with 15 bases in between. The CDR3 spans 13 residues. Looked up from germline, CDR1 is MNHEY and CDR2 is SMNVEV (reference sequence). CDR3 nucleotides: TGTGCCAGCTCCCACCAGGGGTCGGAGACCCAGTACTTC. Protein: CASSHQGSETQYF.

In DNA form, the CDR3 reads TGCGCCAGCAGCCGCGGGACAGGGGGCTTATCCACAGCTTTCTTT. Translating gives CASSRGTGGLSTAFF. The chain employs TRBV4-3 and TRBJ1-1, with 12 bases identical to TRBD1. Germline lookup yields CDR1 LGHNA and CDR2 YSLEER. V lost 4 bases to trimming and J lost 10 bases; unmatched junction nucleotides: 10. The CDR3 has 15 amino acids.

CDR3 amino acids: CASSPNSGGAQETQYF. CDR3 in DNA: TGCGCCAGCAGCCCAAATAGCGGGGGGGCACAAGAGACCCAGTACTTC. V gene TRBV5-1 combines with J gene TRBJ2-5, with 11 bases lining up with TRBD2. The length of the CDR3 is 16 residues. Losses at the gene ends were 4 bases for V and 2 bases for J; bases not matched to a gene: 7. Germline V gives CDR1 SGHRS, CDR2 YFSETQ.

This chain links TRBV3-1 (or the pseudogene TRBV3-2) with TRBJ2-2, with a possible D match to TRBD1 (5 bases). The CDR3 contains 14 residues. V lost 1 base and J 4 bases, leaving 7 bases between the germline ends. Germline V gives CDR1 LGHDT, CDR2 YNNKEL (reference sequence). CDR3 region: CASSQVGVTGELFF. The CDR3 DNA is TGTGCCAGCAGCCAAGTAGGGGTCACCGGGGAGCTGTTTTTT.

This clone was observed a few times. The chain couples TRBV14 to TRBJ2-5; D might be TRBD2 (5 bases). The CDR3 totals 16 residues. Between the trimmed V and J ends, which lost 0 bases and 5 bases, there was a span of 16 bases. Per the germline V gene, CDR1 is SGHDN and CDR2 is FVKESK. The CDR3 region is CASSQERGSQVETQYF. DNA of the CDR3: TGTGCCAGCAGCCAAGAACGGGGATCCCAAGTGGAGACCCAGTACTTC.

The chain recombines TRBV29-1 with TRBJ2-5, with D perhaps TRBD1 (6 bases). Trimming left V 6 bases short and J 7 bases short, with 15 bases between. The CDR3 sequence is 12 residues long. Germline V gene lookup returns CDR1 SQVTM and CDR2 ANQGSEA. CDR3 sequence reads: CSVVGALATQYF. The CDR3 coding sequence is TGCAGCGTGGTGGGGGCGTTGGCGACCCAGTACTTC.

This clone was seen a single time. The CDR3 sequence is CASMGSNTDTQYF. CDR3 bases: TGTGCCAGTATGGGGAGTAACACAGATACGCAGTATTTT. This chain links TRBV19 with TRBJ2-3; maybe TRBD2 (5 bases). The CDR3 spans 13 residues. The V end lost 7 bases, the J end lost 2 bases, and 10 bases lay between the germline ends. Germline V gives CDR1 LNHDA, CDR2 SQIVND (reference sequence).

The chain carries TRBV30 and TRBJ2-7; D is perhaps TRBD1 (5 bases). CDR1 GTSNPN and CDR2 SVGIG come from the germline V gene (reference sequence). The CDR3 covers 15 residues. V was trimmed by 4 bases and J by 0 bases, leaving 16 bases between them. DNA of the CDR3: TGTGCCTGGATCGACCTGGGGCTTTCCTCCTACGAGCAGTACTTC. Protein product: CAWIDLGLSSYEQYF.

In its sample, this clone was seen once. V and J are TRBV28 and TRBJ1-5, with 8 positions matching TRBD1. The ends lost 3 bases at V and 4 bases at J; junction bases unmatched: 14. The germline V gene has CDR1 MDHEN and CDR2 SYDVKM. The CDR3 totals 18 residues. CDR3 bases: TGTGCCAGCAGTTTTTCTCGTGGACAGGGCACACTTAATCAGCCCCAGCATTTT. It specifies CASSFSRGQGTLNQPQHF.

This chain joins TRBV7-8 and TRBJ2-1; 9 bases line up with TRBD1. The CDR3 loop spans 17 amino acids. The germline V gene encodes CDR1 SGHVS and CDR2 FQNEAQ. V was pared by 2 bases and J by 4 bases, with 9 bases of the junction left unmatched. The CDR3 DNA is TGTGCCAGCAGCTTATTTCCCCGACAGGGGGGATACAATGAGCAGTTCTTC. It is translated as CASSLFPRQGGYNEQFF.

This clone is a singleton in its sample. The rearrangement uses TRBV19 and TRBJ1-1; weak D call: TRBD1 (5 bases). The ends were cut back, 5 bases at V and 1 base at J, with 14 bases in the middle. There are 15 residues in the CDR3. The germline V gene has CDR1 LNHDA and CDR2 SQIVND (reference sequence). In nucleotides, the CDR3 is TGTGCCAGTAGTCCCCGGACATCGACGAACACTGAAGCTTTCTTT. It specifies CASSPRTSTNTEAFF.

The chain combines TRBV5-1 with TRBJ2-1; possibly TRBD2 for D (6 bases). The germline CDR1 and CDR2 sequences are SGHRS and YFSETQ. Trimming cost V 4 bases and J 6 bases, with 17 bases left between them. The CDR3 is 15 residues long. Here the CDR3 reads CASSLAGTPGNEQFF. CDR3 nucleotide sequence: TGCGCCAGCAGCCTCGCCGGGACTCCCGGCAATGAGCAGTTCTTC.

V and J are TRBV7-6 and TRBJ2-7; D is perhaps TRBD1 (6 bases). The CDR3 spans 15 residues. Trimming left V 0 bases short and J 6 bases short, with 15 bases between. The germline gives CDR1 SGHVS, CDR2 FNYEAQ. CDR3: CASSLALGRGSEQYF. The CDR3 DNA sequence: TGTGCCAGCAGCTTAGCGCTGGGCAGGGGATCCGAGCAGTACTTC.